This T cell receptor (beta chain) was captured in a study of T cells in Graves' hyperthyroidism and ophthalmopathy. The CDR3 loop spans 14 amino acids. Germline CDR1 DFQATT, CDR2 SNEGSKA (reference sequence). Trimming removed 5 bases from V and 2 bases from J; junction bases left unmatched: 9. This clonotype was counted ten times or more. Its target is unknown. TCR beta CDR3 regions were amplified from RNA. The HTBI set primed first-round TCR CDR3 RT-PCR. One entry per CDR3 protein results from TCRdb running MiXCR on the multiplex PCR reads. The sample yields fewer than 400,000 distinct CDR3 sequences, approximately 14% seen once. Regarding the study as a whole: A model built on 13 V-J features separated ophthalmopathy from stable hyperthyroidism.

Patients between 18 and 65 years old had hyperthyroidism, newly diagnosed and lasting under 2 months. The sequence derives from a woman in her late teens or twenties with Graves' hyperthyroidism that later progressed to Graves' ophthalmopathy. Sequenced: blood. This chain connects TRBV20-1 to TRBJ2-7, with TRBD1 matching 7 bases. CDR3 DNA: TGCAGTGCTGGAAAGACAGGGAACCCCTACGAGCAGTACTTC. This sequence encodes CSAGKTGNPYEQYF.